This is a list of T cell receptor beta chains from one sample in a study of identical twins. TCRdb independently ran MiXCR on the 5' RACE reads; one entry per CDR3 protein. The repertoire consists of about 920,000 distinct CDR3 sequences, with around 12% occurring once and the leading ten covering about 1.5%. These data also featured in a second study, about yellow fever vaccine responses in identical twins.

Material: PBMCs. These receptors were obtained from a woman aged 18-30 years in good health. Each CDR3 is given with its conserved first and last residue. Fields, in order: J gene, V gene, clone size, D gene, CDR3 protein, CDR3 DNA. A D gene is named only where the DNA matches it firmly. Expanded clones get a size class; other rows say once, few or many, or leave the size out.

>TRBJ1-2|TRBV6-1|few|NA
CASSEARQGYGYTF
TGTGCCAGCAGTGAAGCGAGGCAGGGCTATGGCTACACCTTC
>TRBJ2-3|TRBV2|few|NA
CASSPRGATSTDTQYF
TGTGCCAGCAGTCCCCGGGGGGCCACTAGCACAGATACGCAGTATTTT
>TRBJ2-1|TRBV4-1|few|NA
CASSQAPGTSSYNEQFF
TGCGCCAGCAGCCAAGCCCCCGGGACAAGCTCCTACAATGAGCAGTTCTTC
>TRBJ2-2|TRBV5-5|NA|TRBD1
CASSLRDRGPTGELFF
TGTGCCAGCAGCTTGAGGGACAGGGGGCCCACCGGGGAGCTGTTTTTT
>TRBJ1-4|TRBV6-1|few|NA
CASSRNVPTNEKLFF
TGTGCCAGCAGCCGCAACGTACCAACTAATGAAAAACTGTTTTTT
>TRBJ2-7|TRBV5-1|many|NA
CASSLGPNYEQYF
TGCGCCAGCAGCTTGGGACCCAACTACGAGCAGTACTTC
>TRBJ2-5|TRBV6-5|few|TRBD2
CASRPSGGTKETQYF
TGTGCCAGCAGGCCTAGCGGGGGGACAAAAGAGACCCAGTACTTC
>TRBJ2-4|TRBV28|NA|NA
CASNGGREYIQYF
TGTGCCAGCAATGGAGGAAGAGAGTACATTCAGTACTTC
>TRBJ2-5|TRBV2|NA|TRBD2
CASSELQLAGVQETQYF
TGTGCCAGCAGTGAACTTCAACTAGCGGGAGTCCAAGAGACCCAGTACTTC
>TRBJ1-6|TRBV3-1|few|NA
CASSFSRRTNSPLHF
TGTGCCAGCAGCTTTTCCAGACGGACAAATTCACCCCTCCACTTT
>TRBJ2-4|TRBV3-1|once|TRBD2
CASSTSGSLRNIQYF
TGTGCCAGCAGTACTAGCGGGAGTCTTAGGAACATTCAGTACTTC
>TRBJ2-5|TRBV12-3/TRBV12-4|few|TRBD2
CASSLTSGGPTETQYF
TGTGCCAGCAGTTTGACTAGCGGGGGGCCGACGGAGACCCAGTACTTC
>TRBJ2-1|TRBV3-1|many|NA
CASSQVRSSHSYNEQFF
TGTGCCAGCAGCCAAGTCCGTTCTAGCCACTCCTACAATGAGCAGTTCTTC
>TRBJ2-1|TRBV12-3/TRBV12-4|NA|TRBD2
CASSFTGGGHNEQFF
TGTGCCAGCAGTTTTACGGGGGGGGGGCACAATGAGCAGTTCTTC
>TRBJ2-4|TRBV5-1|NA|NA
CASSLVGSSLPGDIQYF
TGCGCCAGCAGCTTGGTCGGTAGCAGTCTCCCCGGGGACATTCAGTACTTC
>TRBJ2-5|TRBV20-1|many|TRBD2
CSATPGLADQETQYF
TGCAGTGCTACCCCGGGACTAGCAGACCAAGAGACCCAGTACTTC
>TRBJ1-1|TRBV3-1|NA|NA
CASSQAQGRAFF
TGTGCCAGCAGCCAAGCCCAGGGACGGGCTTTCTTT
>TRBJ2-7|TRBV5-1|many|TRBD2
CASSLGLAETYEQYF
TGCGCCAGCAGCTTGGGTCTAGCGGAGACCTACGAGCAGTACTTC
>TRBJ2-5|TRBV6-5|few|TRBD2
CASSYSRREEREGRETQYF
TGTGCCAGCAGTTACTCGAGGCGTGAGGAGCGGGAGGGCCGAGAGACCCAGTACTTC
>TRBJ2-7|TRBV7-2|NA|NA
CASSLKGSIHEQYF
TGTGCCAGCAGCTTAAAGGGGAGTATCCACGAGCAGTACTTC
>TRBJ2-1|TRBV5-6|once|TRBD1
CASSLRDSEQFF
TGTGCCAGCAGCTTAAGGGACAGTGAGCAGTTCTTC
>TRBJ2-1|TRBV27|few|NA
CASSFLVAPYNEQFF
TGTGCCAGCAGTTTTTTGGTTGCCCCCTACAATGAGCAGTTCTTC
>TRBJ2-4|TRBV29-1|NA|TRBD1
CSVTGQENIQYF
TGCAGCGTTACCGGACAGGAAAACATTCAGTACTTC
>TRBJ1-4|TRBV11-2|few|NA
CASSPLRGTREKLFF
TGTGCCAGCAGCCCGTTGAGAGGGACGCGGGAAAAACTGTTTTTT
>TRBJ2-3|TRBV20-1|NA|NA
CSARTGTKDTQYF
TGCAGTGCTAGAACCGGGACAAAGGATACGCAGTATTTT
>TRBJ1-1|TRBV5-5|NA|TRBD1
CASSLYPDRGLTEAFF
TGTGCCAGCAGCCTATACCCGGACAGGGGTTTGACTGAAGCTTTCTTT
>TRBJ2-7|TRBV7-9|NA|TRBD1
CASSPQADRSYEQYF
TGTGCCAGCAGCCCCCAGGCGGACAGGTCCTACGAGCAGTACTTC
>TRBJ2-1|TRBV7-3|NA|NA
CASSLLPGVSYNEQFF
TGTGCCAGCAGCTTACTTCCGGGAGTTTCCTACAATGAGCAGTTCTTC
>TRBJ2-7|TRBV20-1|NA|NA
CSARYGGLKNYEQYF
TGCAGTGCTCGTTACGGGGGCCTAAAGAACTACGAGCAGTACTTC
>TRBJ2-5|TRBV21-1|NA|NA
CASSKDGETQYF
TGTGCCAGCAGCAAAGACGGGGAGACCCAGTACTTC
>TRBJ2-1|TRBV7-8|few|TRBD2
CASTLPGTRVINEQFF
TGTGCCAGCACCCTACCCGGGACTAGGGTTATCAATGAGCAGTTCTTC
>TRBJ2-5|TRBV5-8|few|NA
CASSSTDLPETQYF
TGTGCCAGCAGCTCCACAGACCTCCCAGAGACCCAGTACTTC
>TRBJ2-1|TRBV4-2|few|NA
CASSQALGGRGPLPTRSEQFF
TGTGCCAGCAGCCAAGCCCTAGGGGGTCGGGGGCCCCTCCCCACGAGAAGTGAGCAGTTCTTC
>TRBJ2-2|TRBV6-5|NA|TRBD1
CASRLGQGNTGELFF
TGTGCCAGCAGACTCGGACAGGGGAACACCGGGGAGCTGTTTTTT
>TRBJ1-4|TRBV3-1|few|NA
CASSQDPPGDEKLFF
TGTGCCAGCAGCCAGGACCCCCCTGGGGATGAAAAACTGTTTTTT
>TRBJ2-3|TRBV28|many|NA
CASSLGESSTDTQYF
TGTGCCAGCAGTTTGGGGGAATCTAGCACAGATACGCAGTATTTT
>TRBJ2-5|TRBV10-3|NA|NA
CATTSDYQETQYF
TGTGCCACGACCAGCGACTACCAAGAGACCCAGTACTTC
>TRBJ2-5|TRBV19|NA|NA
CASSIKGGGRETQYF
TGTGCCAGTAGTATTAAAGGAGGAGGGAGAGAGACCCAGTACTTC
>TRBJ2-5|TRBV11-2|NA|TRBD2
CASSPATTGTSGSLGETQYF
TGTGCCAGCAGCCCCGCAACCACCGGGACTAGCGGGAGTTTAGGAGAGACCCAGTACTTC
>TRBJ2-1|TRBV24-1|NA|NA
CATSDTGNYNEQFF
TGTGCCACCAGTGACACCGGAAATTACAATGAGCAGTTCTTC
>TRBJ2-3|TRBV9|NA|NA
CASSVVRGVDTQYF
TGTGCCAGCAGCGTAGTCAGGGGAGTGGATACGCAGTATTTT
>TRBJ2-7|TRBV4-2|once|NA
CASSQVFEGAPEQYF
TGTGCCAGCAGCCAAGTTTTTGAGGGAGCCCCCGAGCAGTACTTC
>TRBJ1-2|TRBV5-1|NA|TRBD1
CASSSKTGDYTF
TGCGCCAGCAGCTCAAAGACAGGGGACTACACCTTC
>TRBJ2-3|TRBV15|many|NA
CATSYLSGSTDTQYF
TGTGCCACCAGCTATCTCAGCGGGAGCACAGATACGCAGTATTTT
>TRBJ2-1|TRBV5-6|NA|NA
CASSWRVRGAANNEQFF
TGTGCCAGCAGCTGGAGGGTACGGGGGGCCGCTAACAATGAGCAGTTCTTC